This TCR beta chain originates from a study of blood T cells in healthy people across ages. Turning to the study itself: Template-switching capture recovered about one barcoded beta molecule per two T cells. General observations from the study: Any changes in expanded clonotypes were possibly confounded, as donor CMV status remained unknown.

Remarks on this clonotype: Its specificity is unknown.

A sample-barcoded 5' primer and a J-beta primer mix were used in a second PCR of roughly 7 to 11 cycles. Each cDNA molecule received a tag from a template-switch adaptor that had 12 random nucleotides. TCRdb reprocessed the 5' RACE reads with MiXCR, giving one entry per CDR3 protein. The sample has hundreds of thousands of distinct CDR3 sequences, about half seen once. RNA extraction gave at least 5 micrograms of total RNA per sample. Germline trimming cut 8 bases from V and 4 bases from J; bases unmatched to any gene: 9. The CDR3 totals 15 residues. The germline CDR1 and CDR2 sequences are MNHEY and SVGAGI.

Sequenced input: blood. This receptor was obtained from a man older than 75 in good health. The chain links TRBV6-5 to TRBJ1-5; 9 bases fit TRBD1. The CDR3 DNA follows: TGTGCCAGCGGGCGGGGGACAGGGATTAATCAGCCCCAGCATTTT. This encodes CASGRGTGINQPQHF.